These 32 T cell receptor beta chains were sequenced from one sample in a study of blood T cell repertoires in COVID-19. The assay was immunoSEQ multiplex PCR, and TCRdb's table has in-frame clones only and misses some. In the table there are around 150,000 clones, around 82% of which are singletons. Material: peripheral blood. The receptors come from a woman in her thirties or forties with COVID-19, enrolled during active disease.

The chain is built from TRBV7-8 and TRBJ1-5, with 8 bases matching TRBD1. In germline, CDR1 is SGHVS, CDR2 FQNEAQ. V trimming: 4 bases; J trimming: 0 bases; junction bases outside the gene matches: 2. This CDR3 contains 15 residues. The CDR3 loop reads CASSWDRNSNQPQHF. CDR3 coding DNA: TGTGCCAGCAGCTGGGACAGGAATAGCAATCAGCCCCAGCATTTT.

The chain uses TRBV7-6 and TRBJ2-2; weak D call: TRBD2 (5 bases). The CDR3 sequence is 16 residues long. The germline V gene encodes CDR1 SGHVS and CDR2 FNYEAQ. Trimming pared 2 bases from V and 1 base from J, leaving 11 bases between. CDR3 bases: TGTGCCAGCAGCTTATTTTCGGCGGGGAACACCGGGGAGCTGTTTTTT. This codes for CASSLFSAGNTGELFF.

V usage is TRBV9 and J usage is TRBJ1-1, with TRBD1 as a possible D gene (5 bases). Germline CDR1 reads SGDLS; CDR2 reads YYNGEE. The CDR3 has 14 amino acids. Trimming left V 2 bases short and J 1 base short, with 9 bases between. The CDR3 DNA follows: TGTGCCAGCAGCGTTCTCCAGGGGAACACTGAAGCTTTCTTT. Translation gives CASSVLQGNTEAFF.

This sequence joins TRBV4-1 and TRBJ2-7; perhaps TRBD2 as D (5 bases). This CDR3 region has 14 residues. Trimming left V 1 base short and J 2 bases short, with 9 bases between. Per germline, CDR1 MGHRA and CDR2 YSYEKL. This CDR3 is CASSQVGSPYEQYF. The CDR3 DNA is TGCGCCAGCAGCCAAGTTGGGAGTCCCTACGAGCAGTACTTC.

The chain joins TRBV19 to TRBJ2-3; possible D gene TRBD2, 6 bases. The CDR3 extends over 14 amino acids. The V gene lost 5 bases and the J gene lost 7 bases, with 16 bases spanning the gap. Germline loops: CDR1 LNHDA, CDR2 SQIVND (reference sequence). CDR3 protein: CASSHRLVGYTQYF. As DNA, the CDR3 is TGTGCCAGTAGTCATAGACTAGTCGGTTATACGCAGTATTTT. Variable domain in full (rest from reference TRBV19 and TRBJ2-3): DGGITQSPKYLFRKEGQNVTLSCEQNLNHDAMYWYRQDPGQGLRLIYYSQIVNDFQKGDIAEGYSVSREKKESFPLTVTSAQKNPTAFYLCASSHRLVGYTQYFGPGTRLTVL.

The chain combines TRBV4-2 with TRBJ2-2, with D maybe TRBD1 (5 bases). V shed 1 base and J shed 1 base, with 7 bases lying between them. This CDR3 has 15 residues. Germline V gene sequence: CDR1 LGHNA, CDR2 YNFKEQ. The CDR3 region is CASSQATGNTGELFF. CDR3 DNA: TGTGCCAGCAGCCAAGCCACAGGGAACACCGGGGAGCTGTTTTTT.

This clone was observed a handful of times. The V gene is TRBV15, the J gene TRBJ2-6, with D perhaps TRBD2 (5 bases). V lost 1 base to trimming and J lost 2 bases, with 9 bases between them. Germline CDR1 reads LNHNV; CDR2 reads YYDKDF (reference sequence). The CDR3 runs to 16 residues. DNA for the CDR3: TGTGCCACCAGCAGAGCCCTGCGGGCTGGGGCCAACGTCCTGACTTTC. This gives the protein CATSRALRAGANVLTF.

The chain carries TRBV5-1 and TRBJ1-4; unclear D gene. CDR3 size: 13 residues. Trimming pared 0 bases from V and 5 bases from J, leaving 5 bases between. Looked up from germline, CDR1 is SGHRS and CDR2 is YFSETQ. CDR3 sequence reads: CASSLGQNEKLFF. In DNA form, the CDR3 reads TGCGCCAGCAGCTTGGGTCAGAATGAAAAACTGTTTTTT.

The genes are TRBV5-4 and TRBJ1-4; 7 nucleotides match TRBD1. CDR1 is SGHNT and CDR2 is YYREEE in the germline V gene (reference sequence). The CDR3 contains 16 residues. J was trimmed by 5 bases and V by 4 bases; bases with no gene match: 11. The CDR3: CASSPPRQGGNEKLFF. The DNA of the CDR3 is TGTGCCAGCAGCCCACCCCGACAGGGTGGAAATGAAAAACTGTTTTTT.

This clone is a singleton in its sample. The V and J genes are TRBV19 and TRBJ1-6; tentatively, D is TRBD1 (6 bases). With 6 bases removed from V and 12 bases from J, the gap between germline ends came to 18 bases. Germline V gene lookup returns CDR1 LNHDA and CDR2 SQIVND (reference sequence). This CDR3 has 14 residues. The CDR3 region is CASSGRGDRQPLHF. The CDR3 coding sequence is TGTGCCAGTAGCGGGAGGGGTGACAGGCAACCCCTCCACTTT.

The chain uses TRBV6-4 and TRBJ2-7; D is possibly TRBD1 (6 bases). The germline V gene has CDR1 MRHNA and CDR2 SNTAGT. The CDR3 is made up of 12 amino acids. V lost 5 bases and J lost 4, with 9 bases in between. This CDR3 reads CASSHREYEQYF. CDR3 nucleotide sequence: TGTGCCAGCAGTCACAGGGAATACGAGCAGTACTTC.

This clone has a handful of counts. The chain joins TRBV30 to TRBJ2-3, with unresolved D. Germline loops: CDR1 GTSNPN, CDR2 SVGIG (reference sequence). V was shortened by 3 bases and J by 5 bases, with 9 bases between the two germline ends. There are 12 residues in the CDR3. The CDR3 loop is CAWSPARDTQYF. The CDR3 nucleotides are TGTGCCTGGAGCCCCGCCAGAGATACGCAGTATTTT.

This sequence joins TRBV9 and TRBJ1-4, with D unclear. V was shortened by 0 bases and J by 5 bases, with 14 bases between the two germline ends. The CDR3 runs to 16 residues. Germline V gene sequence: CDR1 SGDLS, CDR2 YYNGEE. In DNA, the CDR3 is TGTGCCAGCAGCGTAGAATTGGCGGCTCACAATGAAAAACTGTTTTTT. It translates to CASSVELAAHNEKLFF.

The CDR3 DNA is TGTGCCAGCAGCGCGGGACAGGGTGATTCACCCCTCCACTTT. This gives the protein CASSAGQGDSPLHF. The chain carries TRBV7-9 and TRBJ1-6; 9 positions agree with TRBD1. V lost 5 bases to trimming and J lost 8 bases; unmatched junction nucleotides: 4. Looked up from germline, CDR1 is SEHNR and CDR2 is FQNEAQ (reference sequence). This CDR3 has 14 residues.

The chain joins TRBV29-1 to TRBJ2-3; possibly TRBD2 for D (6 bases). With 5 bases removed from V and 1 base from J, the gap between germline ends came to 13 bases. Germline CDR1 and CDR2: SQVTM and ANQGSEA. The CDR3 covers 14 residues. CDR3 coding DNA: TGCAGCGTTAGTAGGACTATGGGCACAGATACGCAGTATTTT. This gives the protein CSVSRTMGTDTQYF.

This clone was observed a handful of times. The chain recombines TRBV3-1 (or the pseudogene TRBV3-2) with TRBJ1-1; a weak D match, TRBD1 (6 bases). This CDR3 has 14 amino acids. Germline loops: CDR1 LGHDT, CDR2 YNNKEL (reference sequence). Trimming took 4 bases from V and 4 from J, leaving 13 bases between them. Here the CDR3 DNA reads TGTGCCAGCAGCCGAAGTTTAGGGGGCACTGAAGCTTTCTTT. Amino acids: CASSRSLGGTEAFF.

This CDR3 is CASTRSGFGEKLFF. The CDR3 DNA follows: TGTGCCAGTACTAGGTCCGGGTTTGGAGAAAAACTGTTTTTT. The rearrangement uses TRBV19 and TRBJ1-4, with D unresolved. The CDR3 consists of 14 residues. Per the germline V gene, CDR1 is LNHDA and CDR2 is SQIVND (reference sequence). The V and J ends lost 7 bases and 8 bases respectively, with 17 bases between them.

The chain's CDR3 is CATVTGAGINEQFF. The DNA of the CDR3 is TGTGCCACCGTAACAGGGGCGGGGATCAATGAGCAGTTCTTC. The chain couples TRBV15 to TRBJ2-1; D is perhaps TRBD1 (7 bases). The ends were cut back, 8 bases at V and 6 bases at J, with 17 bases in the middle. Looked up from germline, CDR1 is LNHNV and CDR2 is YYDKDF (reference sequence). CDR3 length: 14 amino acids.

V is TRBV24-1 and J is TRBJ2-3; D perhaps matches TRBD1 (6 bases). CDR1 and CDR2 (germline): KGHDR, SFDVKD. The CDR3 is made up of 13 amino acids. Trimming took 5 bases from V and 3 from J, leaving 8 bases between them. CDR3 coding DNA: TGTGCCACCAGTGCAGGGGCAACAGATACGCAGTATTTT. Its protein product is CATSAGATDTQYF.

The chain joins TRBV3-1 (or the pseudogene TRBV3-2) to TRBJ2-3; 7 nucleotides match TRBD2. Germline V gives CDR1 LGHDT, CDR2 YNNKEL (reference sequence). There are 17 residues in the CDR3. Trimming at V came to 3 bases and at J to 5 bases, leaving 14 bases not matched to a gene. CDR3 bases: TGTGCCAGCAGCCAGGATTACGAGGGGACTATACGAGATACGCAGTATTTT. It is translated as CASSQDYEGTIRDTQYF.

This chain uses TRBV28 with TRBJ2-7; D call uncertain. The CDR3 totals 12 residues. Germline assignment: CDR1 MDHEN and CDR2 SYDVKM. The V end was cut by 6 bases, the J end by 4 bases, with 10 bases between. CDR3 protein: CASRSHRYEQYF. The DNA for the CDR3 is TGTGCCAGCAGGAGTCACCGGTACGAGCAGTACTTC.

This chain uses TRBV29-1 with TRBJ2-1; 10 positions match TRBD2. Per the germline V gene, CDR1 is SQVTM and CDR2 is ANQGSEA. The CDR3 is made up of 13 amino acids. V was clipped by 3 bases and J by 10 bases; unmatched bases: 6. The CDR3 loop reads CSVDGLAELEQFF. CDR3 bases: TGCAGCGTTGATGGACTAGCGGAGTTAGAGCAGTTCTTC.

V is TRBV12-3 or TRBV12-4 and J is TRBJ1-1, with unresolved D. This CDR3 comprises 12 residues. Trimming took 6 bases from V and 1 from J, leaving 6 bases between them. The CDR3 DNA is TGTGCCAGCAGCCTCAGGAACACTGAAGCTTTCTTT. This gives the protein CASSLRNTEAFF.

This clone showed up just a few times. The chain recombines TRBV5-4 with TRBJ1-1; 7 bases are shared with TRBD1. CDR1 and CDR2 (germline): SGHNT, YYREEE (reference sequence). The CDR3 sequence is 13 residues long. The V and J ends lost 4 bases and 3 bases, in that order; junction bases with no gene match: 3. The CDR3 DNA reads as TGTGCCAGCAGCCCAACAGGGGACACTGAAGCTTTCTTT. Translating gives CASSPTGDTEAFF.

The chain is built from TRBV10-3 and TRBJ2-1; no firm D call. The germline V and J ends were trimmed by 0 bases and 5 bases, with 17 bases remaining between them. CDR3 length: 17 amino acids. In germline, CDR1 is ENHRY, CDR2 SYGVKD. The CDR3 nucleotides are TGTGCCATCAGTGAGTCCTCCCTAGGTCTTCGGAACAATGAGCAGTTCTTC. Translated, it gives CAISESSLGLRNNEQFF.

This sequence joins TRBV7-3 and TRBJ2-2, with D tentatively TRBD1 (6 bases). The V gene lost 1 base and the J gene lost 5 bases, with 11 bases spanning the gap. This CDR3 contains 15 residues. Per germline, CDR1 SGHTA and CDR2 FQGTGA. The DNA for the CDR3 is TGTGCCAGCAGCTTAAACTCAGGGGAAACCGGGGAGCTGTTTTTT. It encodes CASSLNSGETGELFF.

This clone turned up a few times. The rearrangement links TRBV5-8 to TRBJ1-5; D gene uncertain. The CDR3 totals 15 residues. V was pared by 0 bases and J by 0 bases, with 7 bases between. Germline loops: CDR1 SGHTS, CDR2 YDEGEE. The CDR3 sequence is CASSLAGYSNQPQHF. The CDR3 DNA follows: TGTGCCAGCAGCTTGGCGGGGTATAGCAATCAGCCCCAGCATTTT. Variable domain in full (rest from reference TRBV5-8 and TRBJ1-5): EAGVTQSPTHLIKTRGQQATLRCSPISGHTSVYWYQQALGLGLQFLLWYDEGEERNRGNFPPRFSGRQFPNYSSELNVNALELEDSALYLCASSLAGYSNQPQHFGDGTRLSIL.

This clone appeared a few times. This chain joins TRBV28 and TRBJ1-3, with 7 bases aligning to TRBD1. V was pared by 3 bases and J by 5 bases, with 7 bases of the junction left unmatched. The germline gives CDR1 MDHEN, CDR2 SYDVKM. This CDR3 spans 15 amino acids. In DNA form, the CDR3 reads TGTGCCAGCAGTTTGGACAGGTTATTAAGAAACACCATATATTTT. It is translated as CASSLDRLLRNTIYF.

This clone was recorded many times. The chain has TRBV7-9 and TRBJ1-6; TRBD1 might be the D (6 bases). The CDR3 is made up of 18 amino acids. Between the trimmed V and J ends, which lost 4 bases and 0 bases, there was a span of 16 bases. Germline V lookup: CDR1 SEHNR, CDR2 FQNEAQ (reference sequence). The CDR3 reads CASSSGDGFSSYNSPLHF. CDR3 bases: TGTGCCAGCAGCTCAGGGGACGGCTTTAGCTCCTATAATTCACCCCTCCACTTT.

V is TRBV30 and J is TRBJ2-7, with D possibly TRBD2 on 5 matching bases. Germline loops: CDR1 GTSNPN, CDR2 SVGIG (reference sequence). The CDR3 sequence is 13 residues long. V was trimmed by 3 bases and J by 5 bases, leaving 14 bases between them. The CDR3 nucleotides are TGTGCCTGGAGACTAGGCGGCGGCCACGAGCAGTACTTC. Its protein product is CAWRLGGGHEQYF.

CDR3 bases: TGCGCCAGCAGTGAGAGCCTAACCTCTGGAAACACCATATATTTT. Translated: CASSESLTSGNTIYF. The chain has TRBV10-1 and TRBJ1-3; D gene unclear. Trimming took off 2 bases at V and 0 bases at J, with 8 bases between the two ends. Per the germline V gene, CDR1 is WNHNN and CDR2 is SYGVQD (reference sequence). The CDR3 runs 15 residues.

This sequence joins TRBV6-5 and TRBJ2-7; D is perhaps TRBD2 (6 bases). V was trimmed by 4 bases and J by 3 bases, leaving 19 bases between them. This CDR3 spans 16 amino acids. The germline V gene has CDR1 MNHEY and CDR2 SVGAGI. CDR3 loop: CASSWDGGAQIYEQYF. CDR3 DNA: TGTGCCAGCAGTTGGGACGGGGGAGCGCAGATCTACGAGCAGTACTTC.